This T cell receptor (beta chain) was observed in a study of technical replicates of blood from a few donors. The table came from immunoSEQ multiplex PCR; TCRdb's copy has only in-frame clones and leaves some out. The sample carries tens of thousands of clones, approximately 96% recorded once. CDR3 length equals 11 residues. V was clipped by 6 bases and J by 8 bases, with 10 bases between them. CDR1 and CDR2 (germline): MDHEN, SYDVKM. Specimen: T cells isolated from PBMCs. This chain connects TRBV28 to TRBJ1-1; D remains ambiguous. The receptor was derived from a human donor in good health. CDR3 sequence (DNA): TGTGCCAGCAGCCGGGTCAGAGAAGCTTTCTTT. It specifies CASSRVREAFF.